These T cell receptor beta chains were read from a single sample in a study of blood T cells in healthy people across ages. MiXCR was run by TCRdb on the 5' RACE reads, yielding one entry per CDR3 protein. The repertoire has around 1.5 million distinct CDR3 sequences, about 32% of them found once; the top ten carry approximately 11%. Material: blood. The receptors derive from a woman in her 30s in good health. CDR3s include the opening cysteine and the closing phenylalanine or tryptophan. The D gene is left open where the match is weak. Only some rows state a clone size, as once, few, many or a class for expanded clones.

>TRBJ2-7|NA|few|TRBV20-1
TGCAGTGCTAGATTCTTCCAGGGGCCGTTGGCCTCTCCCTACGAGCAGTACTTC
CSARFFQGPLASPYEQYF
>TRBJ2-2|NA|few|TRBV4-1
TGCGCCAGCAGCCAAGATTCGAGCGGCCTCGGAAGGCCCGGGGAGCTGTTTTTT
CASSQDSSGLGRPGELFF
>TRBJ2-7|TRBD2|NA|TRBV27
TGTGCCAGCAGTGCACTAGCGGGGGACGCCTACGAGCAGTACTTC
CASSALAGDAYEQYF
>TRBJ2-7|NA|few|TRBV5-4
TGTGCCAGCAGCTTGGAGAGGCCGGACCACGAGCAGTACTTC
CASSLERPDHEQYF
>TRBJ2-5|NA|NA|TRBV21-1
TGTGCCAGCAGCAAAGGTCCTGGACAGCGACAAGAGACCCAGTACTTC
CASSKGPGQRQETQYF
>TRBJ2-7|NA|NA|TRBV12-5
TGTGCTAGTGGTCCCTCGGGGTCTGCCGGAAGTGAGCAGTACTTC
CASGPSGSAGSEQYF
>TRBJ2-5|NA|NA|TRBV7-9
TGTGCCAGCAGCTCGGGATGGGAGTGGGAGACCCAGTACTTC
CASSSGWEWETQYF
>TRBJ1-5|NA|few|TRBV28
TGTGCCAGCAGGATCCGGGACACATCAACCCATCAGCCCCAGCATTTT
CASRIRDTSTHQPQHF
>TRBJ1-2|NA|NA|TRBV5-1
TGCGCCAGCAGCTTGTACAGGACCAATGGCTACACCTTC
CASSLYRTNGYTF
>TRBJ2-1|TRBD2|few|TRBV7-3
TGTGCCAGCAGCTCCGGGACTAGCGGGAGTGTCCCCTACAATGAGCAGTTCTTC
CASSSGTSGSVPYNEQFF
>TRBJ2-5|TRBD2|NA|TRBV20-1
TGCAGTGCTGGGGGGGGGACTAGCGGGAGGGCGGGTCCTGAGCAGTACTTC
CSAGGGTSGRAGPEQYF
>TRBJ2-7|NA|NA|TRBV6-1
TGTGCCAGCAGTGAAGGTCTGGGGACGATATGGGACGAGCAGTACTTC
CASSEGLGTIWDEQYF
>TRBJ2-1|NA|NA|TRBV7-3
TGTGCCAGCAGCTTGGGACTTAGCGCCAATGAGCAGTTCTTC
CASSLGLSANEQFF
>TRBJ2-7|NA|few|TRBV5-1
TGCGCCAGCAGCTTAGGGGAGTGGACGACCTACGAGCAGTACTTC
CASSLGEWTTYEQYF
>TRBJ2-5|NA|NA|TRBV5-1
TGCGCCAGCAGCTGGGGGTTCGGTAGGGAGACCCAGTACTTC
CASSWGFGRETQYF
>TRBJ2-5|TRBD1|many|TRBV20-1
TGCAGTGCCCCCAGGGCAGGGGGCGGTTTGGAGACCCAGTACTTC
CSAPRAGGGLETQYF
>TRBJ2-5|TRBD2|few|TRBV9
TGTGCCAGCAGCGTAGGGACTAGCGGGGGGGCCGGGGAGACCCAGTACTTC
CASSVGTSGGAGETQYF
>TRBJ1-1|TRBD1|NA|TRBV3-1
TGTGCCAGCAGCCAAAGCGACAGGGGAAACATGAACACTGAAGCTTTCTTT
CASSQSDRGNMNTEAFF
>TRBJ1-2|NA|NA|TRBV20-1
TGCAGTGCTCTCGGTGACAGGTTTGACGGCTACACCTTC
CSALGDRFDGYTF
>TRBJ2-7|NA|many|TRBV3-1
TGTGCCAGCAGCTCCGGGATCCCCTACGAGCAGTACTTC
CASSSGIPYEQYF
>TRBJ2-2|NA|NA|TRBV6-5
TGTGCCAGCAGTTCCGTACGGAGGGCCAACACCGGGGAGCTGTTTTTT
CASSSVRRANTGELFF
>TRBJ2-5|NA|NA|TRBV5-8
TGTGCCAGCAGCTTCAGACAGGTCAATAGCGTGTGGGAGACCCAGTACTTC
CASSFRQVNSVWETQYF
>TRBJ2-5|TRBD2|NA|TRBV6-1
TGTGCCAGCAGTGAGTGGCTAGCGGGGGTAGAAGAGACCCAGTACTTC
CASSEWLAGVEETQYF
>TRBJ1-1|NA|NA|TRBV12-3/TRBV12-4
TGTGCCAGCAGTTTACGAGAGCCTAAGAACACTGAAGCTTTCTTT
CASSLREPKNTEAFF
>TRBJ2-1|TRBD2|few|TRBV12-3/TRBV12-4
TGTGCCAGCAGTCCGGGGGGGCGGGGGGTAAGCAATGAGCAGTTCTTC
CASSPGGRGVSNEQFF
>TRBJ2-5|NA|many|TRBV5-1
TGCGCCAGCAGCTTGCAGTACGGCGAGACCCAGTACTTC
CASSLQYGETQYF
>TRBJ2-1|NA|few|TRBV6-1
TGTGCCAGCACGATACAGAATGAGCAGTTCTTC
CASTIQNEQFF
>TRBJ2-1|TRBD2|NA|TRBV10-2
TGCGCCAGCAGACTAGCGTCTGATGAGCAGTTCTTC
CASRLASDEQFF
>TRBJ2-5|TRBD1|NA|TRBV7-8
TGTGCCAGCAGTACCGGACAGGGAGGACAGGAGACCCAGTACTTC
CASSTGQGGQETQYF
>TRBJ1-4|NA|NA|TRBV30
TGTGCCTGGAGCCCAGGGTCGGCTAATGAAAAACTGTTTTTT
CAWSPGSANEKLFF
>TRBJ2-1|TRBD2|NA|TRBV5-1
TGCGCCAGCACTATCGGCGGGTCAGCGGGAGGGTGGTATGAGCAGTTCTTC
CASTIGGSAGGWYEQFF
>TRBJ1-5|NA|NA|TRBV24-1
TGTGCCACCAGTGAGGGGGGGCAAGATCAGCCCCAGCATTTT
CATSEGGQDQPQHF
>TRBJ2-3|NA|many|TRBV4-1
TGCGCCAGCAGCCAAGCCCCCTGGTTACGCAGGGTCACAGATACGCAGTATTTT
CASSQAPWLRRVTDTQYF
>TRBJ2-5|NA|few|TRBV20-1
TGCAGTGCTAGAGATGGGGGGAAAGGGGAGACCCAGTACTTC
CSARDGGKGETQYF
>TRBJ2-7|NA|many|TRBV3-1
TGTGCCAGCAGCCAAGATGACCGAAGCGAGCAGTACTTC
CASSQDDRSEQYF
>TRBJ2-3|TRBD2|NA|TRBV5-1
TGCGCCAGCCGTAAACTAGCGGGGACATCAGATACGCAGTATTTT
CASRKLAGTSDTQYF
>TRBJ1-6|TRBD1|NA|TRBV14
TGTGCCAGCAGCCGGATCACAGGGGGCATGGGTTCACCCCTCCACTTT
CASSRITGGMGSPLHF
>TRBJ2-5|TRBD2|many|TRBV29-1
TGCAGCGTTGAGCCCGGGACTACTCCGGAGACCCAGTACTTC
CSVEPGTTPETQYF
>TRBJ2-1|NA|NA|TRBV12-3/TRBV12-4
TGTGCCACCAAACTAATCGATGAGCAGTTCTTC
CATKLIDEQFF
>TRBJ2-7|NA|few|TRBV5-1
TGCGCCAGCAGCTCTGAAACGCGCGGGATCTACGAGCAGTACTTC
CASSSETRGIYEQYF
>TRBJ2-7|TRBD1|few|TRBV7-6
TGTGCCAGCAGCCCTACTACCGGGACAGGGTCCTACGAGCAGTACTTC
CASSPTTGTGSYEQYF
>TRBJ2-7|TRBD1|once|TRBV11-2
TGTACCAGCAGTACTAGGACAGGGAAGGGCGAGCAGTACTTC
CTSSTRTGKGEQYF
>TRBJ2-7|NA|NA|TRBV6-1
TGTGCCAGCAAGCTGACAACCGAGCAGTACTTC
CASKLTTEQYF
>TRBJ2-1|NA|many|TRBV29-1
TGCAGCGTTGAAGCCCCGGTCATTAGCTCCTACAATGAGCAGTTCTTC
CSVEAPVISSYNEQFF
>TRBJ2-7|NA|NA|TRBV6-6
TGTGCCAGCAGTTTCGTAGGCCACTCCTACGAGCAGTACTTC
CASSFVGHSYEQYF
>TRBJ2-1|NA|few|TRBV27
TGTGCCAGCAGTCTCGAACTAGTTGACAATGAGCAGTTCTTC
CASSLELVDNEQFF
>TRBJ2-5|TRBD2|NA|TRBV9
TGTGCCAGCAGCGTAGGACTAGCGGGGGGGACACAAGAGACCCAGTACTTC
CASSVGLAGGTQETQYF
>TRBJ2-4|NA|NA|TRBV6-1
TGTGCCAGCAGCGGACAGTCCTACGGGCAGTACTTC
CASSGQSYGQYF
>TRBJ1-4|NA|few|TRBV6-1
TGTGCCAGCAGTGAAGGACAGCGGAATGAAAAACTGTTTTTT
CASSEGQRNEKLFF
>TRBJ2-3|TRBD2|NA|TRBV7-6
TGTGCCGTCGGACTAGCGGGGGGGCCCGGCACAGATACGCAGTATTTT
CAVGLAGGPGTDTQYF
>TRBJ2-5|TRBD2|NA|TRBV2
TGTGCCAGCAGTGAAGCGGGAACTAGCGGGGGGGAGCAGTACTTC
CASSEAGTSGGEQYF
>TRBJ2-1|TRBD2|NA|TRBV6-4
TGTGCCAGCAGTGCCACTAGCGGTCTGCGTATCGGTGAGCAGTTCTTC
CASSATSGLRIGEQFF
>TRBJ2-1|NA|once|TRBV11-2
TGTGCCAGCAGCTATAGCAATGAGCGGTTCTTC
CASSYSNERFF
>TRBJ2-1|TRBD1|few|TRBV29-1
TGCAGCACTCAACAGGGGATGACCTACAATGAGCAGTTCTTC
CSTQQGMTYNEQFF
>TRBJ2-2|NA|few|TRBV19
TGTGCCAGTAGTATAGGGGGCACCGGGGAGCTGTTTTTT
CASSIGGTGELFF
>TRBJ2-2|NA|few|TRBV9
TGTGCCAGCAGGGAGGAAAAGATCACCGGGGAGCTGTTTTTT
CASREEKITGELFF
>TRBJ1-2|TRBD1|NA|TRBV20-1
TGCAGTGCTCAAGGGGACAGAACTTCTAACTATGGCTACACCTTC
CSAQGDRTSNYGYTF
>TRBJ2-1|TRBD1|NA|TRBV19
TGTGCCAGTAGTGCACAGGGGTCATACAATGAGCAGTTCTTC
CASSAQGSYNEQFF
>TRBJ2-1|NA|NA|TRBV6-2/TRBV6-3
TGTGCCAGCAGATCCCCGGGCTATCATGAGCAGTTCTTC
CASRSPGYHEQFF
>TRBJ1-2|NA|NA|TRBV6-1
TGTGCCAGCAAACTTTCACTAGGGGACTATGGCTACACCTTC
CASKLSLGDYGYTF